These T cell receptor beta chains were read from a single sample in a study of tumor-infiltrating lymphocytes in oesophageal squamous cell carcinoma. TCRdb ran MiXCR on the PCR reads and lists one entry per CDR3 protein. The repertoire holds over 10,000 distinct CDR3 sequences, with roughly 51% as singletons. The specimen sequenced was blood. Receptor source: a female donor with esophageal squamous cell carcinoma. Both conserved end residues are part of each CDR3.

j_call: -
v_call: TRBV19
cdr3_aa: CASSIGVGMETQYF

j_call: TRBJ2-4
v_call: TRBV6-1
cdr3_aa: CASSRSPQTGEQYF

j_call: TRBJ2-1
v_call: TRBV7-8
cdr3_aa: CASSLATSTVSYNEQFF

j_call: TRBJ2-3
v_call: TRBV7-3
cdr3_aa: CASSLGLSADTQYF

j_call: -
v_call: TRBV7-2
cdr3_aa: CASSLESGKNEQFF

j_call: TRBJ1-5
v_call: TRBV12-3/TRBV12-4
cdr3_aa: CASSLGKISEPQHF

j_call: -
v_call: TRBV19
cdr3_aa: CASTGSTHNEQYF

j_call: -
v_call: TRBV7-6
cdr3_aa: CASSPGQEAPYEQYF

j_call: TRBJ1-3
v_call: TRBV7-9
cdr3_aa: CASSLGLGGSGNTIYF

j_call: TRBJ2-3
v_call: TRBV11-2
cdr3_aa: CASSQASDTQYF

j_call: TRBJ1-1
v_call: TRBV7-3
cdr3_aa: CASSLGGANTEAFF

j_call: TRBJ1-1
v_call: TRBV7-2
cdr3_aa: CASSLAVEAFF

j_call: -
v_call: TRBV2
cdr3_aa: CASQVRAGLAEQYF

j_call: -
v_call: TRBV27
cdr3_aa: CASSRGGTGNYGYTF

j_call: TRBJ1-2
v_call: TRBV5-5
cdr3_aa: CASSPNHLGALYGYTF

j_call: TRBJ2-7
v_call: TRBV19
cdr3_aa: CASRSDRASSYEQYF

j_call: TRBJ2-1
v_call: TRBV28
cdr3_aa: CASSLLGRAVYEQLF

j_call: TRBJ2-1
v_call: TRBV7-8
cdr3_aa: CASSQTSGRAGQFF

j_call: -
v_call: TRBV11-2
cdr3_aa: CASSYTVGRGGETQYF

j_call: -
v_call: TRBV7-8
cdr3_aa: CATKAGIYNEQFF

j_call: TRBJ2-3
v_call: TRBV30
cdr3_aa: CAWRKTSGFTDTQYF

j_call: TRBJ1-1
v_call: TRBV28
cdr3_aa: CAAGGRAASDTEAFF

j_call: TRBJ1-5
v_call: TRBV6-1
cdr3_aa: CASKVGQNQPQHF

j_call: TRBJ2-2
v_call: TRBV7-2
cdr3_aa: CASSSLRSGELFF

j_call: TRBJ2-3
v_call: TRBV7-2
cdr3_aa: CASSLAPKAQYF

j_call: TRBJ2-1
v_call: TRBV20-1
cdr3_aa: CSASQTSGGPNEQFF

j_call: TRBJ2-1
v_call: TRBV7-6
cdr3_aa: CASSFGGRRENEQFF

j_call: -
v_call: TRBV11-2
cdr3_aa: CASSWTDEQFF

j_call: -
v_call: TRBV6-1
cdr3_aa: CASSTGGSNYGYTF